These 11 T cell receptor beta chains share one sample of origin, sequenced in a study of cytomegalovirus exposure and HLA in healthy donors. 13 Jbeta primers and 60 Vbeta primers were used for the PCR. Sequenced by immunoSEQ multiplex PCR; TCRdb stores in-frame clones only, minus some. The sample shows fewer than 250,000 clones, 65% to 85% of them seen only once. The specimen sequenced was PBMCs. These receptors came from a woman between 18 and 29 years old in good health and CMV-seronegative.

The V and J genes are TRBV7-2 and TRBJ1-1; possibly TRBD1 for D (6 bases). There are 14 residues in the CDR3. Trimming cost V 4 bases and J 2 bases, with 11 bases left between them. CDR1 and CDR2 (germline): SGHTA, FQGNSA. CDR3 amino acids: CASSSRTVNTEAFF. The CDR3, as DNA: TGTGCCAGCAGCTCCCGGACAGTTAACACTGAAGCTTTCTTT.

This clone has a single count. The rearrangement links TRBV2 to TRBJ1-5, with 8 bases fitting TRBD1. Germline CDR1 SNHLY, CDR2 FYNNEI. This CDR3 spans 13 amino acids. V gave up 9 bases and J gave up 5 bases; unmatched junction bases: 6. In DNA form, the CDR3 reads TGTGCCAGTAGAGGACAGGGATATCAGCCCCAGCATTTT. Amino acids: CASRGQGYQPQHF.

This clone appeared a single time. The chain carries TRBV2 and TRBJ2-3, with D tentatively TRBD1 (5 bases). CDR1 is SNHLY and CDR2 is FYNNEI in the germline V gene. The V and J ends lost 1 base and 6 bases respectively, with 11 bases between them. This CDR3 has 14 residues. The CDR3 is CASSEGGLGDTQYF. For the CDR3, the DNA is TGTGCCAGCAGTGAAGGGGGCCTGGGGGATACGCAGTATTTT.

The V call is TRBV28, the J call TRBJ1-2; tentatively, D is TRBD1 (6 bases). CDR1 is MDHEN, CDR2 SYDVKM, per germline. The CDR3 covers 13 residues. Trimming removed 6 bases from V and 4 bases from J, with 12 bases in between. The CDR3 nucleotides are TGTGCCAGCAGCTCGACAGGCCTCTATGGCTACACCTTC. It translates to CASSSTGLYGYTF.

About this clone itself: A junction boundary mismatches the germline segment, possibly from a read error. The rearrangement uses TRBV7-9 and TRBJ1-1; D is unresolved. CDR3 size: 13 residues. Germline V gene lookup returns CDR1 SEHNR and CDR2 FQNEAQ (reference sequence). The CDR3 DNA reads as TGTTCCAGCAGCAGAGACATGAACACTGAAGCTTTCTTT. Its translation is CSSSRDMNTEAFF.

The rearrangement links TRBV19 to TRBJ2-3; 7 positions match TRBD2. There are 13 residues in the CDR3. From germline, CDR1 is LNHDA and CDR2 SQIVND (reference sequence). V shed 6 bases and J 6 bases; nucleotides not matched to a gene: 6. This CDR3 reads CASRERGDDTQYF. CDR3 coding DNA: TGTGCCAGTAGGGAGCGGGGTGACGATACGCAGTATTTT.

The rearrangement joins TRBV27 to TRBJ1-2, with a tentative D call TRBD1 (6 bases). V was clipped by 3 bases and J by 8 bases, with 13 bases between them. The germline V gene has CDR1 MNHEY and CDR2 SMNVEV (reference sequence). This CDR3 is built from 13 residues. The CDR3 is CASSFFPGTGYTF. The CDR3 nucleotides are TGTGCCAGCAGTTTCTTCCCCGGGACAGGCTACACCTTC.

The chain has TRBV19 and TRBJ2-1; D is possibly TRBD2 (6 bases). The CDR3 consists of 15 residues. CDR1 and CDR2 (germline): LNHDA, SQIVND (reference sequence). Trimming took off 5 bases at V and 2 bases at J, with 13 bases between the two ends. As DNA, the CDR3 is TGTGCCAGTAGTTTGGACTATCAAACCTACAATGAGCAGTTCTTC. This gives the protein CASSLDYQTYNEQFF.

This clone has a handful of counts. The rearrangement joins TRBV27 to TRBJ2-5; 11 positions agree with TRBD2. Looked up from germline, CDR1 is MNHEY and CDR2 is SMNVEV (reference sequence). V shed 5 bases and J 1 base; nucleotides not matched to a gene: 3. CDR3 size: 15 residues. In DNA form, the CDR3 reads TGTGCCAGCAGTGTCGGGACTAGCGGCCAAGAGACCCAGTACTTC. Amino acids: CASSVGTSGQETQYF.

Details on this clone: The junction differs from germline at one of its ends, possibly a read error. This chain connects TRBV5-6 to TRBJ2-5, with 7 positions matching TRBD2. The CDR3 is 16 amino acids. CDR1 is SGHDT, CDR2 YYEEEE, per germline. The CDR3 sequence: CASSLAGGPTQEAQYF. The CDR3 DNA follows: TGTGCCAGCAGCTTGGCGGGGGGTCCCACCCAAGAGGCCCAGTACTTC. The full variable domain, its missing parts supplied by reference TRBV5-6 and TRBJ2-5, is DAGVTQSPTHLIKTRGQQVTLRCSPKSGHDTVSWYQQALGQGPQFIFQYYEEEERQRGNFPDRFSGHQFPNYSSELNVNALLLGDSALYLCASSLAGGPTQEAQYFGPGTRLLVL.

CDR3 in amino acids: CASSFPTGNTEAFF. DNA of the CDR3: TGTGCCAGCAGCTTCCCGACAGGGAACACTGAAGCTTTCTTT. The V and J genes are TRBV7-8 and TRBJ1-1; tentative D call: TRBD1 (6 bases). The CDR3 is 14 amino acids. Trimming stripped 3 bases from V and 1 base from J, with 9 bases between. Germline V lookup: CDR1 SGHVS, CDR2 FQNEAQ. The whole variable domain, filled in from reference TRBV7-8 and TRBJ1-1, reads GAGVSQSPRYKVAKRGQDVALRCDPISGHVSLFWYQQALGQGPEFLTYFQNEAQLDKSGLPSDRFFAERPEGSVSTLKIQRTQQEDSAVYLCASSFPTGNTEAFFGQGTRLTVV.